Given below is one T cell receptor (beta chain) in context. Clones were read by immunoSEQ multiplex PCR, and TCRdb kept only the in-frame ones, dropping some. The sample records about 110,000 clones, approximately 89% being singletons. The record originates from a study of T cell responses to AZD1222 COVID-19 vaccine. The germline CDR1 and CDR2 sequences are SGHAT and FQNNGV. Trimming removed 2 bases at V and 4 bases at J, with 10 bases between. This CDR3 has 14 residues. V usage is TRBV11-2 and J usage is TRBJ2-3, with D possibly matching TRBD2 (5 bases). The clonotype originates from an adult in good health. Material: peripheral blood, obtained on day 0 of MenACWY control vaccination. CDR3 DNA sequence: TGTGCCAGCAGCTTAATAGGAGCGGCAGATACGCAGTATTTT. It is translated as CASSLIGAADTQYF.